This TCR beta chain derives from a study of OX40 agonist ivuxolimab in advanced cancers. Study-level information: Patients were treated with ivuxolimab, an agonistic anti-OX40 (CD134) antibody. Head and neck, renal cell, melanoma or hepatocellular carcinoma were the cancers that dose-escalation patients had.

Generated by immunoSEQ multiplex PCR, the TCRdb table keeps only in-frame clones and is missing some. The table has 55,000 to 65,000 clones, about 88% seen once. The sequence was collected from an adult with an advanced solid tumor such as melanoma, head and neck, liver or kidney cancer. The sample was CD4+ or CD8+ T cells sorted from blood, taken in a trial of the OX40 agonist ivuxolimab.

The CDR3, as DNA: TGTGCCAGCAGCCCACTAGCGGGAGATGATTTGGGGACCGGGGAGCTGTTTTTT. It translates to CASSPLAGDDLGTGELFF. The chain employs TRBV7-6 and TRBJ2-2, with 11 bases lining up with TRBD2. Trimming at V came to 5 bases and at J to 5 bases, leaving 13 bases not matched to a gene. The CDR3 is 18 residues long. In germline, CDR1 is SGHVS, CDR2 FNYEAQ.